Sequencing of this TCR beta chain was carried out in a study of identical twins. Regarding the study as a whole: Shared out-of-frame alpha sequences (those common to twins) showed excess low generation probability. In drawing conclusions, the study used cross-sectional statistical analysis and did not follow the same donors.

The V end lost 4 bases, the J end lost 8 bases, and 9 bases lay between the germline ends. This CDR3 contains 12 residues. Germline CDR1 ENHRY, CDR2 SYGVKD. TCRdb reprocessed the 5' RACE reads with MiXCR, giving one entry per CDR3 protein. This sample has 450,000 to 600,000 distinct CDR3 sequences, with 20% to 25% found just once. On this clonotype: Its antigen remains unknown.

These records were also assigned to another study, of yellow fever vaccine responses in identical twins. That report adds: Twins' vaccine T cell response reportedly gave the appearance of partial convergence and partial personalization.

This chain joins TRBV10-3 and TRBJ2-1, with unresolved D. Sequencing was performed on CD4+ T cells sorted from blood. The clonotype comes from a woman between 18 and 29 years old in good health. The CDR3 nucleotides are TGTGCCATCAGTGGTGGCCCCGATGAGCAGTTCTTC. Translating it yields CAISGGPDEQFF.